The entry below gives a single T cell receptor beta chain sequence along with its context. Its recognized antigen is unknown. Per-base qualities were not stored, and no clone one base away is much larger. These data come from a study of monozygotic twins with cystic fibrosis (dated by TCRdb to the early 2020s). For context, the study as a whole: Barcoded libraries were prepared from roughly 3.3 micrograms of fragmented DNA with roughly 15 PCR cycles. Twins were ranked among 970 or so cohort participants for weight-for-height and FEVPerc (FEV1 disease centile) at the day of blood sampling. Data for three of the twin pairs had already been reported earlier in a different context. Made up mostly of children and adolescents, the cohort included ten female and six male twin pairs ranging in age from about 2.0 to 36.4 years, with a median of roughly 8.4 years. TCR beta repertoires were compared within and between 16 monozygotic twin pairs with cystic fibrosis so that genetic influence on V and J gene usage could be assessed. The paper's findings and limits, for the study overall: Simpson clonality was generally low (median 0.0095), which suggests a naive-dominated repertoire, and clonality was higher in the most severely affected patients. The cohort was small, and the number of shared CDR3s showed no association with age, concordance or disease severity. Nucleotide-identical clonotype sharing was significantly higher within monozygotic CF twin pairs than between unrelated CF individuals (P = 0.000026, Mann-Whitney). In 13 of 16 pairs, V gene usage most closely resembled the co-twin's, and the same held for J usage in 8 of 16 pairs, a pattern suggesting genetic constraints.

CDR1 and CDR2 (SGHAT, FQNNGV) derive from the germline V gene. From the cysteine through the phenylalanine, the CDR3 covers 16 amino acids. The read is trimmed to its CDR3 DNA, 48 bases read in frame from base 1. V loses 1 base, J loses 6 bases, and the germline ends lie 16 bases apart. The twin pairs came from the European Cystic Fibrosis Twin and Sibling Study Cohort, a cohort that recruited patients from 170 or so CF clinics across 14 European countries. Zygosity and CFTR genotype were confirmed in-house, and zygosity was tested by multiplex PCR of nine short tandem repeat loci. Peripheral blood was taken from each twin, and clinical parameters were recorded on the day of blood sampling. Phenol/chloroform extraction was used to isolate genomic DNA from peripheral blood cells, and the DNA was then kept in TE buffer at 4 degrees C. Following the manufacturer's instructions, TCR beta CDR3 regions were amplified by multiplex PCR with the immunoSEQ immune profiling system. Sequencing was performed on an Illumina NextSeq system. The published analysis was carried out like this. Sequence data were processed on the immunoSEQ Analyzer platform, and clonality was computed as the square root of Simpson's index of productive rearrangements. Jensen-Shannon distance served as the measure of similarity in V and J usage, while OLGA was used to compute CDR3 generation probabilities. The researchers looked up shared CDR3 sequences in the immuneACCESS database (August 2020) and in VDJdb (December 2020). This is the immuneACCESS table as TCRdb keeps it, with only in-frame sequences that have V and J called. A part of the clones is gone; compared with another copy, unresolved V genes explain less than half, and the rest is unexplained. The V and J calls and clone size come from that table; D and trimming were worked out from the DNA. This sample lists approximately 21,000 clones; 87% were detected once. The top ten clones comprise less than 1.5% of the sample.

The sequence was collected from a woman in her 30s with cystic fibrosis. The chain links TRBV11-2 with TRBJ2-1; TRBD1 could be the D gene, as 5 bases match. Sample: blood. The sequenced DNA is TGTGCCAGCAGCTTAGGGGGCCTATCCTTAACCAATGAGCAGTTCTTC. Its coded protein is CASSLGGLSLTNEQFF.